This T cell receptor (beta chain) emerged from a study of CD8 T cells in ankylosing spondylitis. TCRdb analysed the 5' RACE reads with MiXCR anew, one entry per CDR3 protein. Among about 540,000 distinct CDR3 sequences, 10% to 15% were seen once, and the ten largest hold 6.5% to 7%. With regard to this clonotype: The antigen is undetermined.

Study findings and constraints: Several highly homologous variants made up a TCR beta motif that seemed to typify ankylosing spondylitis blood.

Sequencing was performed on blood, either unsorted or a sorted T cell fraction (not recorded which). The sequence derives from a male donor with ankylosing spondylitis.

The DNA of the CDR3 is TGTGCCAGTAGTACCCGGGCGCAGGCTGGGAATGAGCAGTTCTTC. Encoded protein: CASSTRAQAGNEQFF. V usage is TRBV19 and J usage is TRBJ2-1; D remains unclear. The CDR3 covers 15 residues. Trimming removed 4 bases from V and 7 bases from J, with 17 bases in between. Germline V gene sequence: CDR1 LNHDA, CDR2 SQIVND (reference sequence).